Shown below are 31 T cell receptor beta chains from a single sample sequenced in a study of shared clonotypes between healthy human individuals. TCRdb's table, derived via immunoSEQ multiplex PCR, lists solely in-frame clones and lacks some. The sample yields 2.3 million or so clones, 85% to 95% seen once. The sequenced material came from naive CD4+ T cells from PBMCs. Stated subset: CD45RA+ positively selected. The receptors were gathered from a man younger than 30 in good health. Some clones in this sample may be carry-over from other donors' samples.

The genes are TRBV5-6 and TRBJ2-3; D gene unclear. Trimming shortened V by 2 bases and J by 0 bases, and 10 bases separated the two germline ends. The germline gives CDR1 SGHDT, CDR2 YYEEEE. This CDR3 region has 15 residues. The CDR3 loop is CASSFRAVSTDTQYF. In DNA, the CDR3 is TGTGCCAGCAGCTTTAGAGCAGTAAGCACAGATACGCAGTATTTT.

A single count supports this clone. The sample carries other DNA sequences with the same CDR3. The V call is TRBV9, the J call TRBJ2-7; 7 bases agree with TRBD1. Germline CDR1 SGDLS, CDR2 YYNGEE. With V trimmed by 0 bases and J by 0 bases, 3 bases remained unmatched. The CDR3 runs to 15 residues. The CDR3 DNA follows: TGTGCCAGCAGCGTAGGAGGGACAGTCTCCTACGAGCAGTACTTC. Translating gives CASSVGGTVSYEQYF.

In the case of this clone: This sample also contains other DNA sequences that code for the same CDR3. This rearrangement joins TRBV7-6 to TRBJ2-1; 12 nucleotides match TRBD2. This CDR3 contains 15 residues. V gave up 4 bases and J gave up 4 bases; unmatched junction bases: 2. Germline assignment: CDR1 SGHVS and CDR2 FNYEAQ. CDR3 nucleotide sequence: TGTGCCAGCAGCTCTCTAGCGGGAGGGTACAATGAGCAGTTCTTC. Protein sequence: CASSSLAGGYNEQFF.

This clone appeared once. The rearrangement uses TRBV27 and TRBJ2-4; TRBD1 matches at 10 bases. This CDR3 is 14 amino acids long. Trimming at V came to 5 bases and at J to 7 bases, leaving 5 bases not matched to a gene. The germline CDR1 and CDR2 sequences are MNHEY and SMNVEV (reference sequence). As DNA, the CDR3 is TGTGCCAGCAGTACCCCGGGACAGGGGAACATTCAGTACTTC. This translates into CASSTPGQGNIQYF.

This clone was observed a handful of times. The chain uses TRBV28 and TRBJ1-1; D is ambiguous. Trimming cost V 6 bases and J 0 bases, with 5 bases left between them. Germline loops: CDR1 MDHEN, CDR2 SYDVKM. This CDR3 is built from 12 residues. The CDR3 here is CASRTLNTEAFF. The CDR3 nucleotides are TGTGCCAGCAGGACTTTGAACACTGAAGCTTTCTTT.

This rearrangement joins TRBV15 to TRBJ2-7; D perhaps matches TRBD1 (6 bases). Germline CDR1 LNHNV, CDR2 YYDKDF (reference sequence). V was clipped by 3 bases and J by 3 bases, with 15 bases between them. CDR3 length: 15 residues. The CDR3 bases are TGTGCCACCAGCAGGACTCGGACAGAAGACTACGAGCAGTACTTC. Its protein product is CATSRTRTEDYEQYF.

Details on this clone: This same CDR3 is encoded by further DNA sequences in the sample. The V gene is TRBV14, the J gene TRBJ2-2, with a weak D call TRBD2 (6 bases). Germline V lookup: CDR1 SGHDN, CDR2 FVKESK. This CDR3 has 14 residues. Trimming shortened V by 5 bases and J by 2 bases, and 9 bases separated the two germline ends. The CDR3 DNA follows: TGTGCCAGCAGCTTACTAGCCAACACCGGGGAGCTGTTTTTT. Translated, it gives CASSLLANTGELFF.

The gene calls are TRBV14 and TRBJ1-2; D ambiguous. The CDR3 is 12 amino acids. CDR1 and CDR2 from the germline V gene are SGHDN and FVKESK. Trimming took off 4 bases at V and 7 bases at J, with 10 bases between the two ends. In nucleotides, the CDR3 is TGTGCCAGCAGCCCAGCTCCGGTTGGCTACACCTTC. This gives the protein CASSPAPVGYTF.

This clone was detected only once. Other DNA sequences in this specimen translate into the identical CDR3. The V and J genes are TRBV2 and TRBJ2-3; D unresolved. Deletions cut 4 bases from V and 3 bases from J, with 5 bases between. The CDR3 covers 12 residues. Germline CDR1 and CDR2: SNHLY and FYNNEI. CDR3 loop: CASSALTDTQYF. CDR3 DNA sequence: TGTGCCAGCAGTGCCCTGACAGATACGCAGTATTTT.

The chain uses TRBV5-1 and TRBJ2-4; 9 nucleotides line up with TRBD2. The CDR3 sequence is 14 residues long. Trimming at V came to 4 bases and at J to 6 bases, leaving 5 bases not matched to a gene. CDR1 and CDR2 from the germline V gene are SGHRS and YFSETQ. The CDR3 loop is CASSASSGINIQYF. The CDR3 nucleotides read TGCGCCAGCAGCGCCTCTAGCGGGATAAACATTCAGTACTTC.

The J gene is TRBJ1-5, the V gene TRBV6-1; D is uncertain. There are 14 residues in the CDR3. Germline V gene sequence: CDR1 MNHNS, CDR2 SASEGT. V was shortened by 0 bases and J by 9 bases, with 12 bases between the two germline ends. The DNA of the CDR3 is TGTGCCAGCAGTGAAGCAAGCGGACCAGGGCCCCAGCATTTT. Protein sequence: CASSEASGPGPQHF.

V gene TRBV9 combines with J gene TRBJ2-5, with D possibly TRBD1 on 6 matching bases. CDR3 length: 13 residues. Deletions cut 3 bases from V and 2 bases from J, with 8 bases between. CDR1 and CDR2 from the germline V gene are SGDLS and YYNGEE. Here the CDR3 DNA reads TGTGCCAGCAGCGCCGGGACACAAGAGACCCAGTACTTC. Protein sequence: CASSAGTQETQYF.

The chain has TRBV7-9 and TRBJ1-2; D is unresolved. The germline V gene encodes CDR1 SEHNR and CDR2 FQNEAQ (reference sequence). The CDR3 spans 13 residues. Trimming stripped 5 bases from V and 8 bases from J, with 15 bases between. CDR3 nucleotides: TGTGCCAGCAGCATCGGCGGCGATCGCGGCTACACCTTC. Translation: CASSIGGDRGYTF.

The chain is built from TRBV6-1 and TRBJ1-5; D possibly corresponds to TRBD1 (6 bases). CDR1 and CDR2 from the germline V gene are MNHNS and SASEGT. The CDR3 loop spans 14 amino acids. V was shortened by 3 bases and J by 7 bases, with 13 bases between the two germline ends. The CDR3 loop is CASSDSGALQPQHF. In DNA, the CDR3 is TGTGCCAGCAGTGATTCAGGGGCCTTGCAGCCCCAGCATTTT.

V and J are TRBV28 and TRBJ1-1; D is ambiguous. The V and J ends lost 4 bases and 5 bases respectively, with 11 bases between them. Germline CDR1 reads MDHEN; CDR2 reads SYDVKM. The CDR3 runs 13 residues. The chain's CDR3 is CASSSPWATEAFF. Written as DNA, the CDR3 is TGTGCCAGCAGTTCCCCGTGGGCAACTGAAGCTTTCTTT.

V usage is TRBV7-9 and J usage is TRBJ2-1; D is ambiguous. CDR3 length equals 17 residues. Trimming shortened V by 1 base and J by 3 bases, and 16 bases separated the two germline ends. Germline V gives CDR1 SEHNR, CDR2 FQNEAQ (reference sequence). CDR3 sequence (DNA): TGTGCCAGCAGCTTAGTGTCAGGCCTCATAAACTACAATGAGCAGTTCTTC. It codes for CASSLVSGLINYNEQFF.

The chain combines TRBV11-1 with TRBJ1-2; TRBD1 is a possible D gene (6 bases). This CDR3 has 15 amino acids. Germline lookup yields CDR1 SGHAT and CDR2 FQDESV (reference sequence). V dropped 6 bases and J dropped 0 bases, with 14 bases sitting between them. CDR3 protein: CASSLTGIANYGYTF. The CDR3 nucleotides are TGTGCCAGCAGTCTAACAGGGATAGCTAACTATGGCTACACCTTC.

This chain joins TRBV25-1 and TRBJ2-5; TRBD1 might be the D (6 bases). This CDR3 spans 14 amino acids. With 6 bases removed from V and 2 bases from J, the gap between germline ends came to 13 bases. Germline lookup yields CDR1 MGHDK and CDR2 SYGVNS. CDR3 protein: CASSTSGHQETQYF. The CDR3 DNA sequence: TGTGCCAGCAGCACATCGGGACATCAAGAGACCCAGTACTTC.

The rearrangement links TRBV6-5 to TRBJ1-1; D is possibly TRBD1 (5 bases). Trimming stripped 5 bases from V and 2 bases from J, with 9 bases between. Germline V gives CDR1 MNHEY, CDR2 SVGAGI. CDR3 length equals 13 residues. CDR3 DNA: TGTGCCAGCAGTATGACAGCAAACACTGAAGCTTTCTTT. This codes for CASSMTANTEAFF.

V and J are TRBV7-3 and TRBJ2-3; TRBD2 agrees at 7 bases. With V trimmed by 6 bases and J by 6 bases, 12 bases remained unmatched. The germline CDR1 and CDR2 sequences are SGHTA and FQGTGA. The CDR3 covers 15 residues. The CDR3 loop reads CASSGGAGAWDTQYF. DNA for the CDR3: TGTGCCAGCAGTGGTGGGGCGGGAGCCTGGGATACGCAGTATTTT.

V usage is TRBV2 and J usage is TRBJ1-5; unclear D gene. Trimming left V 4 bases short and J 4 bases short, with 11 bases between. The germline V gene has CDR1 SNHLY and CDR2 FYNNEI. The CDR3 runs to 14 residues. The CDR3 protein is CASSGEKGNQPQHF. DNA of the CDR3: TGTGCCAGCAGTGGGGAGAAGGGTAATCAGCCCCAGCATTTT.

The CDR3: CASSERPGTRGKNIQYF. The CDR3 DNA follows: TGTGCCAGCAGCGAAAGGCCGGGCACCAGAGGCAAAAACATTCAGTACTTC. The chain recombines TRBV2 with TRBJ2-4, with D unclear. This CDR3 is 17 amino acids long. Trimming shortened V by 6 bases and J by 3 bases, and 21 bases separated the two germline ends. The germline V gene encodes CDR1 SNHLY and CDR2 FYNNEI.

J is TRBJ2-7 and V is TRBV10-1, with 7 bases lining up with TRBD2. The V segment lost 11 bases and the J segment 2 bases; nucleotides outside the gene matches: 15. Germline V gene lookup returns CDR1 WNHNN and CDR2 SYGVQD (reference sequence). CDR3 length: 15 amino acids. CDR3 sequence (DNA): TGCGCCGCAAACGGGGGGAAGGGTATGGCCTACGAGCAGTACTTC. Its translation is CAANGGKGMAYEQYF.

CDR3 protein: CASSLDRGLWEQYF. The CDR3 DNA is TGTGCCAGCAGCTTAGACAGGGGGTTGTGGGAGCAGTACTTC. The chain carries TRBV7-2 and TRBJ2-7; TRBD1 agrees at 8 bases. J was trimmed by 7 bases and V by 1 base; bases with no gene match: 6. Germline assignment: CDR1 SGHTA and CDR2 FQGNSA. The CDR3 sequence is 14 residues long.

The V call is TRBV11-2, the J call TRBJ2-5; no reliable D call. Germline CDR1 SGHAT, CDR2 FQNNGV. Trimming left V 1 base short and J 1 base short, with 16 bases between. The CDR3 totals 17 residues. The CDR3 coding sequence is TGTGCCAGCAGCTTAGGGGTCGGCAGCGTTAGCCAAGAGACCCAGTACTTC. This codes for CASSLGVGSVSQETQYF.

This chain uses TRBV5-4 with TRBJ2-7; 8 bases are shared with TRBD1. V was pared by 4 bases and J by 0 bases, with 6 bases of the junction left unmatched. Per the germline V gene, CDR1 is SGHNT and CDR2 is YYREEE (reference sequence). There are 15 residues in the CDR3. The CDR3 sequence: CASSSRQGSSYEQYF. In DNA form, the CDR3 reads TGTGCCAGCAGCAGCCGACAGGGGAGCTCCTACGAGCAGTACTTC.

The chain uses TRBV25-1 and TRBJ1-2; 9 nucleotides agree with TRBD1. The germline CDR1 and CDR2 sequences are MGHDK and SYGVNS. J gave up 7 bases and V 3 bases, and 9 bases lay outside the gene matches. The CDR3 sequence is 15 residues long. For the CDR3, the DNA is TGTGCCAGCAGTGACCCGCGTGGGACAGGGATTGGCTACACCTTC. Translation gives CASSDPRGTGIGYTF.

The chain uses TRBV5-6 and TRBJ2-7; 9 bases match TRBD2. The junction had 1 base not matched to a gene; V was cut back by 1 base and J by 5 bases. Germline V gene sequence: CDR1 SGHDT, CDR2 YYEEEE. CDR3 size: 13 residues. CDR3 DNA: TGTGCCAGCAGCTTGCCTAGCGGGAACGAGCAGTACTTC. It is translated as CASSLPSGNEQYF.

The chain is built from TRBV27 and TRBJ2-7; D possibly corresponds to TRBD2 (6 bases). The CDR3 loop spans 14 amino acids. V was pared by 6 bases and J by 2 bases, with 14 bases between. Germline V CDR1 and CDR2: MNHEY, SMNVEV (reference sequence). This CDR3 reads CASSRISGAYEQYF. CDR3 DNA: TGTGCCAGCAGCCGAATTAGCGGCGCCTACGAGCAGTACTTC.

V usage is TRBV5-8 and J usage is TRBJ2-1; tentatively, D is TRBD1 or TRBD2 (5 bases each). Germline values: CDR1 SGHTS, CDR2 YDEGEE. CDR3 length equals 15 residues. V lost 2 bases and J 0 bases, leaving 9 bases between the germline ends. Written as DNA, the CDR3 is TGTGCCAGCAGCTTTATCGGGGCCTCCTACAATGAGCAGTTCTTC. It is translated as CASSFIGASYNEQFF.

The gene calls are TRBV15 and TRBJ2-5; a weak D match, TRBD1 (5 bases). CDR3 length equals 15 residues. The germline V gene has CDR1 LNHNV and CDR2 YYDKDF (reference sequence). Trimming cost V 0 bases and J 5 bases, with 13 bases left between them. This CDR3 reads CATSRESGIGETQYF. DNA for the CDR3: TGTGCCACCAGCAGAGAGTCAGGGATCGGGGAGACCCAGTACTTC. The whole variable domain, remainder taken from reference TRBV15 and TRBJ2-5, is DAMVIQNPRYQVTQFGKPVTLSCSQTLNHNVMYWYQQKSSQAPKLLFHYYDKDFNNEADTPDNFQSRRPNTSFCFLDIRSPGLGDTAMYLCATSRESGIGETQYFGPGTRLLVL.